The clone carrying this TCR beta chain was found many times. The target antigen is unknown. CDR1 is SGHRS, CDR2 YFSETQ, per germline. The CDR3 contains 14 residues. V lost 1 base and J lost 2; bases outside the gene matches: 2. This sample was included in a study of shared clonotypes between healthy human individuals. As for the study in general: The study used three CD4 naive, three CD4 memory, two CD8 naive and one CD8 memory plate per donor. Whole-study findings and limits: The sampled material consisted only of blood, and tissue repertoires are likely to differ.

Profiling relied on immunoSEQ multiplex PCR, and the TCRdb table lists in-frame clones only, not all of them. The data hold around 1.1 million clones, with 75% to 80% observed a single time. The sequencing input was memory CD4+ T cells from PBMCs. Subset denoted: CD45RA-negative fraction. This clonotype was obtained from a man between 18 and 35 years old in good health. Some clones in this sample may be carry-over from other donors' samples. The V and J genes are TRBV5-1 and TRBJ2-5; TRBD1 matches at 7 bases. CDR3 DNA sequence: TGCGCCAGCAGCTTGAAGGGACAGCAAGAGACCCAGTACTTC. Translation gives CASSLKGQQETQYF.